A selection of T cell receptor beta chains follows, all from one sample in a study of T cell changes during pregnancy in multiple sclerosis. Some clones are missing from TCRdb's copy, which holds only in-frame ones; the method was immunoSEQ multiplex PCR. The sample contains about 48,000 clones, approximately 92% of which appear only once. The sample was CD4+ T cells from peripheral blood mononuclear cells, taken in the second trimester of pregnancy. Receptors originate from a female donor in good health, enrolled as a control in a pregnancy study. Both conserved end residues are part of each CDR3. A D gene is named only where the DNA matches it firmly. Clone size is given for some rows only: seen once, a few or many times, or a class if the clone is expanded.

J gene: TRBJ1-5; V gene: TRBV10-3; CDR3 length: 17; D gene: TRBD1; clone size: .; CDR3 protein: CAISESIGTGGDQPQHF; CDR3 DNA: TGTGCCATCAGTGAGTCAATCGGAACAGGGGGCGATCAGCCCCAGCATTTT
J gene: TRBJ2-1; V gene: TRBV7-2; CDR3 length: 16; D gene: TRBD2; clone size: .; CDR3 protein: CASSMVTSGSSNEQFF; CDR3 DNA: TGTGCCAGCAGCATGGTTACGAGCGGGAGTAGCAATGAGCAGTTCTTC
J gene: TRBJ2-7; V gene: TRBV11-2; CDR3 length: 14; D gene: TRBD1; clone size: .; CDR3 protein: CASTEQGGAAGQYF; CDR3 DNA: TGTGCCAGCACCGAACAGGGGGGAGCTGCGGGGCAGTACTTC
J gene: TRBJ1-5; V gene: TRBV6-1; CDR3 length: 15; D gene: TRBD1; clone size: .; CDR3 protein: CASSPGQGWFQPQHF; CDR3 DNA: TGTGCCAGCAGCCCTGGACAGGGCTGGTTTCAGCCCCAGCATTTT
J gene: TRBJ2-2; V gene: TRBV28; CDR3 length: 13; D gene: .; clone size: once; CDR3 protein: CASTESYTGELFF; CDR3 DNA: TGTGCCAGCACAGAAAGTTACACCGGGGAGCTGTTTTTT
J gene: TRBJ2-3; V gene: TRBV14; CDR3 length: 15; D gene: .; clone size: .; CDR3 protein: CASSPRTAWTDTQYF; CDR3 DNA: TGTGCCAGCAGCCCCCGGACAGCCTGGACAGATACGCAGTATTTT
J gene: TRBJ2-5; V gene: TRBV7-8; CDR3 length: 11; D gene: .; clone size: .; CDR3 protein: CASSLVWTQYF; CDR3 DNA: TGTGCCAGCAGCTTAGTCTGGACCCAGTACTTC
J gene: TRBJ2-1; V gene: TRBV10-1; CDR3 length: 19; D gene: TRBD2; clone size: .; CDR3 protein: CASSESYGAGDRSYNEQFF; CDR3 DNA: TGCGCCAGCAGTGAGTCGTATGGAGCGGGAGACCGCTCCTACAATGAGCAGTTCTTC
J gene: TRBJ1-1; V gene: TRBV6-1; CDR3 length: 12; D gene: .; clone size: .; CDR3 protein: CASRDLSTEAFF; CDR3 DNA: TGTGCCAGCAGAGACTTATCCACTGAAGCTTTCTTT
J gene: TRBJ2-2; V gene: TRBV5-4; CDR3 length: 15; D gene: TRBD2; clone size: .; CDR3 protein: CASSRAGVGTGELFF; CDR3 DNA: TGTGCCAGCAGCCGAGCGGGAGTAGGAACCGGGGAGCTGTTTTTT
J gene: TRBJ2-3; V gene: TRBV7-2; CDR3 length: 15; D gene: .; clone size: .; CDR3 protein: CASSFTAQLTDTQYF; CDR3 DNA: TGTGCCAGCAGCTTTACCGCACAGCTCACAGATACGCAGTATTTT
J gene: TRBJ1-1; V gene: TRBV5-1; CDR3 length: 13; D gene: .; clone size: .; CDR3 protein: CASSLPQDTEAFF; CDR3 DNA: TGCGCCAGCAGCCTACCACAGGACACTGAAGCTTTCTTT
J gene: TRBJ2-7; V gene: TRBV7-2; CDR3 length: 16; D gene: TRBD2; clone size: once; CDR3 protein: CASSLASGRDFYEQYF; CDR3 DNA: TGTGCCAGCAGCTTAGCTAGCGGGAGAGATTTTTACGAGCAGTACTTC
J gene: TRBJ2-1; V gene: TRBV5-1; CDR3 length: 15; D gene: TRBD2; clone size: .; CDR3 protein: CASSLRLAGGNEQFF; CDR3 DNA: TGCGCCAGCAGCTTGCGACTAGCGGGAGGTAATGAGCAGTTCTTC
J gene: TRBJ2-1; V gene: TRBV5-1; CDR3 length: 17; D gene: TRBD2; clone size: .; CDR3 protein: CASSLGLAGENYNEQFF; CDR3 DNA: TGCGCCAGCAGCTTGGGACTAGCGGGAGAGAACTACAATGAGCAGTTCTTC
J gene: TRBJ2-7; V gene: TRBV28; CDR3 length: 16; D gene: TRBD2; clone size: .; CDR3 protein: CASSPGALADSYEQYF; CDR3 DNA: TGTGCCAGCAGTCCTGGGGCGCTAGCGGACTCCTACGAGCAGTACTTC
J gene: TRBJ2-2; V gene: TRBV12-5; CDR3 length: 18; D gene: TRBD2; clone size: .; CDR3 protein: CASGLDSWTRINTGELFF; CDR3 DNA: TGTGCTAGTGGTTTGGATTCCTGGACTAGGATAAACACCGGGGAGCTGTTTTTT
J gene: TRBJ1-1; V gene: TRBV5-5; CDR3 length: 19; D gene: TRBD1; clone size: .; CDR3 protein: CASSLVGLGDRGLVTEAFF; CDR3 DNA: TGTGCCAGCAGCTTGGTGGGGTTAGGGGACAGGGGGTTAGTGACTGAAGCTTTCTTT
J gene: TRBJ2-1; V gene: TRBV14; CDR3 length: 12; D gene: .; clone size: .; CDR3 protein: CASSQARNEQFF; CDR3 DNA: TGTGCCAGCAGCCAAGCTCGCAATGAGCAGTTCTTC
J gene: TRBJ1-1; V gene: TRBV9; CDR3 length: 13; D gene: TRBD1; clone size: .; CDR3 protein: CASSATGDTEAFF; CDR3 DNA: TGTGCCAGCAGCGCCACAGGGGACACTGAAGCTTTCTTT
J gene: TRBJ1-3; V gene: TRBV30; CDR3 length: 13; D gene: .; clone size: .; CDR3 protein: CAWDPSSGNTIYF; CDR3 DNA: TGTGCCTGGGATCCGAGCTCTGGAAACACCATATATTTT
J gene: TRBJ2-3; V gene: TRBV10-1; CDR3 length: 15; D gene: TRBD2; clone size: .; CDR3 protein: CASSESAGGTDTQYF; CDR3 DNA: TGCGCCAGCAGTGAATCTGCGGGGGGCACAGATACGCAGTATTTT
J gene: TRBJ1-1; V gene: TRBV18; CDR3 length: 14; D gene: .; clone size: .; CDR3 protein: CASSEWGERTEAFF; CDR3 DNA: TGTGCCAGCTCAGAGTGGGGGGAAAGGACTGAAGCTTTCTTT
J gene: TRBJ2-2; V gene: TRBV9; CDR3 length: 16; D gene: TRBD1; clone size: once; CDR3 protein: CASSPGTGANTGELFF; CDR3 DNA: TGTGCCAGCAGCCCCGGGACAGGGGCGAACACCGGGGAGCTGTTTTTT
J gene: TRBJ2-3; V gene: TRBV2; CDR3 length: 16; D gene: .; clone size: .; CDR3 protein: CASSESGVPPTDTQYF; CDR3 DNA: TGTGCCAGCAGTGAATCCGGGGTTCCCCCCACAGATACGCAGTATTTT
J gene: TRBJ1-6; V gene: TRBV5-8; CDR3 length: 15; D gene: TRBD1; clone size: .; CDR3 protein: CASSLMGQGHSPLHF; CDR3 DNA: TGTGCCAGCAGCTTGATGGGACAGGGGCATTCACCCCTCCACTTT
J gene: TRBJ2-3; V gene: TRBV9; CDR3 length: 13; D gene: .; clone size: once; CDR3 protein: CASSVQMADTQYF; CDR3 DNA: TGTGCCAGCAGCGTCCAGATGGCAGATACGCAGTATTTT
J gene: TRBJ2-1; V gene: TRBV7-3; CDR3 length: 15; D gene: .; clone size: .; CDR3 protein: CASSKTGTSTDEQFF; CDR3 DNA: TGTGCCAGCAGTAAAACCGGGACATCGACCGATGAGCAGTTCTTC
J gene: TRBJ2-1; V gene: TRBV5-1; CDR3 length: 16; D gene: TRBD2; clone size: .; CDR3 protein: CASSSGTSSPYNEQFF; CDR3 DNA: TGCGCCAGCAGCAGCGGGACTAGCTCCCCCTACAATGAGCAGTTCTTC
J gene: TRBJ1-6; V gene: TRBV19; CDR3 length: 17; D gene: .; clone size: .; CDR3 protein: CASSSRLAGDYNSPLHF; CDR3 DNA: TGTGCCAGTAGTTCCCGATTAGCGGGGGACTATAATTCACCCCTCCACTTT
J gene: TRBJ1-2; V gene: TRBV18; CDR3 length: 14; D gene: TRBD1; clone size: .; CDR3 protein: CASSPPRQGPRYTF; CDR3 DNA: TGTGCCAGCTCACCACCAAGACAGGGTCCTCGCTACACCTTC
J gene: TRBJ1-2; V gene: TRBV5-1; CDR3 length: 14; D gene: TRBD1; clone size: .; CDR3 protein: CASTTGQASYGYTF; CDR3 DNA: TGCGCCAGTACAACGGGACAGGCGTCCTATGGCTACACCTTC
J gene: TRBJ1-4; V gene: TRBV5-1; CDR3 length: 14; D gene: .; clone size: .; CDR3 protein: CASSGGSGNEKLFF; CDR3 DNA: TGCGCCAGCAGCGGGGGCTCGGGTAATGAAAAACTGTTTTTT
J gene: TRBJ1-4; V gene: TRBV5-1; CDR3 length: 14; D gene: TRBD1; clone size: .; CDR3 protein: CASSVTGRNEKLFF; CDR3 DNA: TGCGCCAGCAGCGTGACAGGGCGTAATGAAAAACTGTTTTTT
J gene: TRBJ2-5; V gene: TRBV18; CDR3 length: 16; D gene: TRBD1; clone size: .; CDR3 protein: CASSPPRTGGGETQYF; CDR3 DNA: TGTGCCAGCTCACCTCCACGGACAGGGGGTGGAGAGACCCAGTACTTC
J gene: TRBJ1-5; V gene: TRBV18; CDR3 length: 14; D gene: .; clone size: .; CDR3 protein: CASSTEQGGQPQHF; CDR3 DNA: TGTGCCAGCTCCACTGAACAGGGTGGTCAGCCCCAGCATTTT
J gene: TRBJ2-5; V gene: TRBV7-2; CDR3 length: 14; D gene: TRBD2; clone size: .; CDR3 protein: CASSSGLAGETQYF; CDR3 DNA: TGTGCCAGCAGCTCAGGACTAGCAGGGGAGACCCAGTACTTC
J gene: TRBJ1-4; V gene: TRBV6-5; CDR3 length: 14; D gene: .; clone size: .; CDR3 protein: CASTLRPGEEKLFF; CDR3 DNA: TGTGCCAGCACCCTGAGACCAGGGGAGGAAAAACTGTTTTTT
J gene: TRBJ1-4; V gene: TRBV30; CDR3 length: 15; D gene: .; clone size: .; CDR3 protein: CAWRRRLETNEKLFF; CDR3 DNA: TGTGCCTGGAGGAGGCGGCTGGAAACTAATGAAAAACTGTTTTTT
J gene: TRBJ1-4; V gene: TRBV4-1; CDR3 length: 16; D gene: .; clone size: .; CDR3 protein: CASSQDRRGTNEKLFF; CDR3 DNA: TGCGCCAGCAGCCAAGATCGTAGGGGGACTAATGAAAAACTGTTTTTT
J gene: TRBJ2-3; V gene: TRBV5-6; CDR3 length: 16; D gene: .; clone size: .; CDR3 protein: CASSLAAGSRADTQYF; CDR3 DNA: TGTGCCAGCAGCTTGGCCGCCGGGAGTAGGGCAGATACGCAGTATTTT
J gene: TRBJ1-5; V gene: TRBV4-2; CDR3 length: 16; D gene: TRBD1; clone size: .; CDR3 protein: CASSQDWGQGGQPQHF; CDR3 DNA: TGTGCCAGCAGCCAAGATTGGGGGCAGGGGGGTCAGCCCCAGCATTTT
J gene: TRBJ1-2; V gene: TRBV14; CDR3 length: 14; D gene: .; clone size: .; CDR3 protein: CASSPGQNLYGYTF; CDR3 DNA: TGTGCCAGCAGCCCCGGACAGAACCTCTATGGCTACACCTTC